This paragraph covers one T cell receptor (beta chain) sequence. Data came from immunoSEQ multiplex PCR; TCRdb stores just in-frame clones and leaves some out. The table lists some 390,000 clones, about 89% of them singletons, with around 1.8% in the top ten. The data were obtained in a study of Ad26.COV2.S vaccination and SARS-CoV-2 variants. As for the study in general: Into the muscle, Ad26.COV2.S was dosed once or twice, 56 days apart.

Documented treatment: about 20 received Ad26.COV2.S at low or high dose, single or two shots; several received placebo; per-sample allocation not given. Specimen acquisition occurred on day 63 following the initial vaccine or placebo injection. The sample here was peripheral blood, taken in a trial of Ad26.COV2.S vaccine versus placebo. This receptor was obtained from a person aged 18-60 years who received the Ad26.COV2.S COVID-19 vaccine or a placebo.

The CDR3 DNA follows: TGTGCCAGTAGTACCCCTAGCGGGTCGCAAGAGACCCAGTACTTC. The encoded protein is CASSTPSGSQETQYF. The chain combines TRBV19 with TRBJ2-5; TRBD2 aligns across 8 bases. Trimming at V came to 4 bases and at J to 2 bases, leaving 6 bases not matched to a gene. In germline, CDR1 is LNHDA, CDR2 SQIVND (reference sequence). The CDR3 totals 15 residues. Complete variable domain (other parts from reference TRBV19 and TRBJ2-5): DGGITQSPKYLFRKEGQNVTLSCEQNLNHDAMYWYRQDPGQGLRLIYYSQIVNDFQKGDIAEGYSVSREKKESFPLTVTSAQKNPTAFYLCASSTPSGSQETQYFGPGTRLLVL.